Sequencing of this TCR beta chain was carried out in a study of shared clonotypes between healthy human individuals. Study observations and caveats: What naive subsets generally showed was a larger estimated richness than memory subsets showed.

Comment on this clone: What it binds is unknown.

Healthy HIV-negative adults without recent acute infections or vaccinations served as donors. From germline, CDR1 is LGHNA and CDR2 YSLEER. The J segment lost 2 bases and the V segment lost 4 bases, leaving 4 bases of the junction unmatched. The CDR3 sequence is 15 residues long. Deep level was the assay's run setting. It was roughly 190 ng DNA, about 30,000 T cell genomes, that sorted-subset replicate PCRs used. Clones were read by immunoSEQ multiplex PCR, and TCRdb kept only the in-frame ones, dropping some. The sample lists around 2.5 million clones; 93% were seen once. The sample was naive CD4+ T cells from PBMCs. Subset indicated: CD45RA+ positively selected. This chain links TRBV4-3 with TRBJ1-3; 8 bases map to TRBD1. The TCR was taken from a man in his late teens or twenties in good health. Some clones in this sample may be carry-over from other donors' samples. The CDR3 DNA follows: TGCGCCAGCAGCCGTGACAGGGGACCTGGAAACACCATATATTTT. The encoded protein is CASSRDRGPGNTIYF.